This record looks at one T cell receptor (beta chain) sequence and its context. Its target is unknown. These data are taken from a study of cytomegalovirus exposure and HLA in healthy donors. Findings and limits, study-wide: The likely origin of a cluster of highly shared sequence variants was a sequencing artifact. Earlier findings revealed that most TCR beta V segments proved productive either about 87% or about 30% of the time.

Use of 60 Vbeta and 13 Jbeta primers characterized the PCR. The data were produced by immunoSEQ multiplex PCR, yet TCRdb's version contains in-frame clones alone and is incomplete. Here the sample spans 60,000 to 70,000 clones, approximately 58% being singletons. V gave up 5 bases and J gave up 2 bases, with 11 bases separating them. CDR1 and CDR2 (germline): SGHRS, YFSETQ. This CDR3 region has 14 residues. This clonotype originated in a woman in her 50s in good health and CMV-seronegative. This sequence joins TRBV5-1 and TRBJ1-3; possibly TRBD1 for D (5 bases). Sequenced sample: PBMCs. The CDR3 spells CASRSGGAGNTIYF. The CDR3 DNA sequence: TGCGCCAGCAGGAGCGGGGGTGCTGGAAACACCATATATTTT.